This TCR beta chain emerged from a study of identical twins. V was clipped by 1 base and J by 4 bases, with 11 bases between them. CDR3 size: 15 residues. Looked up from germline, CDR1 is LGHDT and CDR2 is YNNKEL (reference sequence). This clonotype has a handful of counts. Each CDR3 protein gets one entry after TCRdb re-called the 5' RACE reads with MiXCR. The sample shows fewer than 900,000 distinct CDR3 sequences, less than 25% of them seen only once. This same sample was also part of a study on T cells expressing NK-cell markers.

The chain is built from TRBV3-1 and TRBJ1-5; D is possibly TRBD1 (5 bases). The receptor was isolated from a woman between 18 and 30 years old in good health. Material for sequencing was PBMCs. The CDR3 is CASSQGVAGNQPQHF. The CDR3 nucleotides read TGTGCCAGCAGCCAAGGAGTGGCAGGGAATCAGCCCCAGCATTTT.